Each of the 25 T cell receptor beta chains below was sequenced from the same sample in a study of blood T cell repertoires in COVID-19. Measured with immunoSEQ multiplex PCR; TCRdb has only the in-frame clones, and not every one. The table lists 95,000 to 150,000 clones, about 77% of them singletons. The sequencing sample was made of peripheral blood. All receptors come from a human donor in a cohort sampled during active COVID-19.

This chain uses TRBV7-2 with TRBJ2-5; TRBD1 is a possible D gene (6 bases). Germline lookup yields CDR1 SGHTA and CDR2 FQGNSA. V was cut by 5 bases and J by 5 bases, with 15 bases left in between. The CDR3 totals 14 residues. CDR3 sequence (DNA): TGTGCCAGCAGCCCAGGGGTTCAAGGGGAGACCCAGTACTTC. This gives the protein CASSPGVQGETQYF.

The V call is TRBV5-1, the J call TRBJ1-2; tentative D call: TRBD1 (5 bases). V was shortened by 0 bases and J by 7 bases, with 13 bases between the two germline ends. The V gene's germline CDR1 is SGHRS and CDR2 YFSETQ. The CDR3 sequence is 14 residues long. CDR3 nucleotides: TGCGCCAGCAGCTTGGCCCAGGGAAGCTTTGGCTACACCTTC. Its translation is CASSLAQGSFGYTF.

The gene calls are TRBV7-8 and TRBJ1-3; a weak D match, TRBD1 (5 bases). In germline, CDR1 is SGHVS, CDR2 FQNEAQ. The germline V and J ends were trimmed by 7 bases and 4 bases, with 11 bases remaining between them. This CDR3 has 13 residues. The CDR3 region is CASNLGQGNTIYF. CDR3 DNA sequence: TGTGCCAGCAACTTGGGGCAAGGAAACACCATATATTTT. The entire variable domain, with the rest obtained from reference TRBV7-8 and TRBJ1-3, is as follows: GAGVSQSPRYKVAKRGQDVALRCDPISGHVSLFWYQQALGQGPEFLTYFQNEAQLDKSGLPSDRFFAERPEGSVSTLKIQRTQQEDSAVYLCASNLGQGNTIYFGEGSWLTVV.

In nucleotides, the CDR3 is TGTGCCAGCAGTGATTCTACAGGGACCCAAGAGACCCAGTACTTC. Its protein product is CASSDSTGTQETQYF. The J gene is TRBJ2-5, the V gene TRBV9; tentative D call: TRBD1 (6 bases). V was pared by 5 bases and J by 1 base, with 15 bases between. The CDR3 totals 15 residues. Germline V lookup: CDR1 SGDLS, CDR2 YYNGEE.

The V and J genes are TRBV6-5 and TRBJ1-3, with D unclear. The CDR3 spans 14 residues. Per the germline V gene, CDR1 is MNHEY and CDR2 is SVGAGI. Trimming took 2 bases from V and 4 from J, leaving 9 bases between them. CDR3 nucleotides: TGTGCCAGCAGTTACGGGCAGGTCGGAAACACCATATATTTT. The encoded protein is CASSYGQVGNTIYF.

The chain couples TRBV29-1 to TRBJ1-2, with D perhaps TRBD1 (6 bases). Trimming shortened V by 4 bases and J by 4 bases, and 25 bases separated the two germline ends. Per the germline V gene, CDR1 is SQVTM and CDR2 is ANQGSEA. This CDR3 spans 17 amino acids. The CDR3 coding sequence is TGCAGCGTTGGTGAACAGGGCCTATCAAGTCTGTCCTATGGCTACACCTTC. This sequence encodes CSVGEQGLSSLSYGYTF.

This clone was observed once. The V gene is TRBV11-1, the J gene TRBJ1-1; D might be TRBD1 (6 bases). The CDR3 contains 16 residues. CDR1 and CDR2 from the germline V gene are SGHAT and FQDESV (reference sequence). Trimming stripped 6 bases from V and 3 bases from J, with 20 bases between. This CDR3 reads CASSFRKRGSDTEAFF. In DNA form, the CDR3 reads TGTGCCAGCAGTTTCAGAAAAAGGGGGTCGGACACTGAAGCTTTCTTT.

The genes are TRBV28 and TRBJ2-2, with 9 bases that match TRBD2. CDR1 and CDR2 (germline): MDHEN, SYDVKM. Trimming cost V 3 bases and J 7 bases; bases outside gene matches: 9. CDR3 length equals 16 residues. CDR3 DNA sequence: TGTGCCAGCAGTTTTACTAGCGGGTTGTCTAGCGGGGAGCTGTTTTTT. This sequence encodes CASSFTSGLSSGELFF.

V is TRBV4-2 and J is TRBJ1-4; 7 nucleotides align to TRBD1. CDR1 is LGHNA, CDR2 YNFKEQ, per germline. V gave up 0 bases and J gave up 4 bases; unmatched junction bases: 11. This CDR3 has 18 residues. In DNA, the CDR3 is TGTGCCAGCAGCCAAGATGGGGAGAGTGGGACAGTTAATGAAAAACTGTTTTTT. Its translation is CASSQDGESGTVNEKLFF.

This chain joins TRBV6-5 and TRBJ2-7, with TRBD2 matching 11 bases. Unmatched junction bases numbered 4, after V lost 0 bases and J lost 3 bases. CDR1 and CDR2 from the germline V gene are MNHEY and SVGAGI. This CDR3 has 16 residues. Here the CDR3 reads CASSYSLAGGFYEQYF. CDR3 in DNA: TGTGCCAGCAGTTACTCGCTAGCGGGAGGTTTCTACGAGCAGTACTTC.

This sequence joins TRBV28 and TRBJ1-2, with 9 bases that match TRBD1. CDR1 and CDR2 from the germline V gene are MDHEN and SYDVKM. The CDR3 is 14 residues long. V shed 4 bases and J 7 bases; nucleotides not matched to a gene: 7. DNA of the CDR3: TGTGCCAGCAGTTCGGGACAGGGTCTTGGTGGCTACACCTTC. This codes for CASSSGQGLGGYTF.

This clone was counted a few times. The rearrangement joins TRBV7-2 to TRBJ1-6; D unclear. In germline, CDR1 is SGHTA, CDR2 FQGNSA. The CDR3 totals 15 residues. V lost 0 bases and J 5 bases, leaving 8 bases between the germline ends. CDR3 sequence reads: CASSLARLNNSPLHF. The DNA of the CDR3 is TGTGCCAGCAGCTTAGCCAGGCTTAATAATTCACCCCTCCACTTT.

V and J are TRBV18 and TRBJ1-5; D unclear. Trimming pared 4 bases from V and 5 bases from J, leaving 9 bases between. The CDR3 has 13 residues. CDR1 is KGHSH and CDR2 is LQKENI in the germline V gene. The CDR3 nucleotides read TGTGCCAGCTCACTCGACTGGGATCAGCCCCAGCATTTT. It specifies CASSLDWDQPQHF.

The rearrangement uses TRBV11-2 and TRBJ1-1; no clear D. V was shortened by 1 base and J by 2 bases, with 8 bases between the two germline ends. The CDR3 spans 14 residues. The V gene's germline CDR1 is SGHAT and CDR2 FQNNGV. Here the CDR3 reads CASSLGAANTEAFF. CDR3 DNA: TGTGCCAGCAGCTTAGGGGCAGCAAACACTGAAGCTTTCTTT. The entire variable domain, with the rest obtained from reference TRBV11-2 and TRBJ1-1, is as follows: EAGVAQSPRYKIIEKRQSVAFWCNPISGHATLYWYQQILGQGPKLLIQFQNNGVVDDSQLPKDRFSAERLKGVDSTLKIQPAKLEDSAVYLCASSLGAANTEAFFGQGTRLTVV.

The chain links TRBV6-2 or TRBV6-3 to TRBJ2-5; TRBD1 matches at 11 bases. Germline V gene sequence: CDR1 MNHEY, CDR2 SVGEGT. Unmatched junction bases numbered 21, after V lost 4 bases and J lost 5 bases. The CDR3 totals 20 residues. This CDR3 is CASSSHPPPSGTGGRETQYF. The CDR3 DNA reads as TGTGCCAGCAGTTCCCACCCCCCCCCGTCGGGGACAGGGGGGAGGGAGACCCAGTACTTC.

V gene TRBV5-4 combines with J gene TRBJ1-4; TRBD1 is a possible D gene (5 bases). The CDR3 sequence is 15 residues long. CDR1 is SGHNT, CDR2 YYREEE, per germline (reference sequence). The V end was cut by 0 bases, the J end by 5 bases, with 11 bases between. The CDR3 is CASSLATGLNEKLFF. For the CDR3, the DNA is TGTGCCAGCAGCTTGGCAACAGGACTAAATGAAAAACTGTTTTTT. The full variable domain, with the rest looked up from reference TRBV5-4 and TRBJ1-4, is ETGVTQSPTHLIKTRGQQVTLRCSSQSGHNTVSWYQQALGQGPQFIFQYYREEENGRGNFPPRFSGLQFPNYSSELNVNALELDDSALYLCASSLATGLNEKLFFGSGTQLSVL.

V gene TRBV5-6 combines with J gene TRBJ2-1; 10 nucleotides align to TRBD1. CDR3 size: 15 residues. Looked up from germline, CDR1 is SGHDT and CDR2 is YYEEEE. The J segment lost 2 bases and the V segment lost 5 bases, leaving 4 bases of the junction unmatched. This CDR3 reads CASSTGTGAYNEQFF. In DNA form, the CDR3 reads TGTGCCAGCAGTACCGGGACAGGGGCCTACAATGAGCAGTTCTTC.

V gene TRBV19 combines with J gene TRBJ1-5; D might be TRBD1 (5 bases). Trimming stripped 2 bases from V and 4 bases from J, with 9 bases between. CDR3 length: 14 residues. Per germline, CDR1 LNHDA and CDR2 SQIVND (reference sequence). The CDR3 reads CASSISAGNQPQHF. The CDR3, as DNA: TGTGCCAGTAGTATATCGGCAGGGAATCAGCCCCAGCATTTT. The full variable domain, its missing parts supplied by reference TRBV19 and TRBJ1-5, is DGGITQSPKYLFRKEGQNVTLSCEQNLNHDAMYWYRQDPGQGLRLIYYSQIVNDFQKGDIAEGYSVSREKKESFPLTVTSAQKNPTAFYLCASSISAGNQPQHFGDGTRLSIL.

The V gene is TRBV5-6, the J gene TRBJ1-2; the D gene is possibly TRBD1 (5 bases). Germline values: CDR1 SGHDT, CDR2 YYEEEE. Trimming removed 1 base at V and 7 bases at J, with 8 bases between. The length of the CDR3 is 12 residues. The CDR3 reads CASSLRQLGYTF. CDR3 bases: TGTGCCAGCAGCTTGCGACAGCTTGGCTACACCTTC.

J is TRBJ2-7 and V is TRBV30, with D unresolved. The CDR3 sequence is 14 residues long. Trimming shortened V by 4 bases and J by 2 bases, and 15 bases separated the two germline ends. Looked up from germline, CDR1 is GTSNPN and CDR2 is SVGIG (reference sequence). The CDR3 is CAWNTLGSAYEQYF. Here the CDR3 DNA reads TGTGCCTGGAACACTCTGGGCAGTGCCTACGAGCAGTACTTC. The variable domain in full, with the rest retrieved from reference TRBV30 and TRBJ2-7, is SQTIHQWPATLVQPVGSPLSLECTVEGTSNPNLYWYRQAAGRGLQLLFYSVGIGQISSEVPQNLSASRPQDRQFILSSKKLLLSDSGFYLCAWNTLGSAYEQYFGPGTRLTVT.

V is TRBV28 and J is TRBJ1-2; 9 bases are a match to TRBD1. Trimming removed 7 bases from V and 4 bases from J; junction bases left unmatched: 4. In germline, CDR1 is MDHEN, CDR2 SYDVKM. The CDR3 runs to 13 residues. CDR3 sequence reads: CASTTGGSYGYTF. Written as DNA, the CDR3 is TGTGCCAGCACTACAGGGGGCTCCTATGGCTACACCTTC.

The chain combines TRBV7-8 with TRBJ1-1; D is possibly TRBD1 (5 bases). Germline loops: CDR1 SGHVS, CDR2 FQNEAQ. V was cut by 5 bases and J by 7 bases, with 11 bases left in between. The CDR3 is 12 amino acids. The CDR3 here is CASSLSTVEAFF. CDR3 nucleotides: TGTGCCAGCAGCCTTTCGACAGTTGAAGCTTTCTTT. Using reference TRBV7-8 and TRBJ1-1 for the parts outside the CDR3, the full variable domain is GAGVSQSPRYKVAKRGQDVALRCDPISGHVSLFWYQQALGQGPEFLTYFQNEAQLDKSGLPSDRFFAERPEGSVSTLKIQRTQQEDSAVYLCASSLSTVEAFFGQGTRLTVV.

The V and J genes are TRBV7-9 and TRBJ1-2; D is ambiguous. Per germline, CDR1 SEHNR and CDR2 FQNEAQ (reference sequence). The CDR3 covers 14 residues. The germline V and J ends were trimmed by 5 bases and 6 bases, with 16 bases remaining between them. CDR3 residues: CASSPIPGGDGYTF. CDR3 DNA sequence: TGTGCCAGCAGCCCCATTCCGGGAGGTGATGGCTACACCTTC.

This sequence joins TRBV2 and TRBJ2-5; 7 bases align to TRBD1. With V trimmed by 7 bases and J by 2 bases, 7 bases remained unmatched. The CDR3 spans 14 residues. Germline V gene sequence: CDR1 SNHLY, CDR2 FYNNEI. CDR3 DNA sequence: TGTGCCAGCAAGTCCCTACAGGGGCAAGAGACCCAGTACTTC. Its translation: CASKSLQGQETQYF.

V gene TRBV6-1 combines with J gene TRBJ2-4, with TRBD1 matching over 10 bases. CDR1 and CDR2 (germline): MNHNS, SASEGT. V lost 3 bases to trimming and J lost 2 bases; unmatched junction nucleotides: 13. The CDR3 totals 19 residues. The CDR3, as DNA: TGTGCCAGCAGTGACCGGGTCCCGGGACAGGGGCGAACCAAAAACATTCAGTACTTC. Its translation: CASSDRVPGQGRTKNIQYF.